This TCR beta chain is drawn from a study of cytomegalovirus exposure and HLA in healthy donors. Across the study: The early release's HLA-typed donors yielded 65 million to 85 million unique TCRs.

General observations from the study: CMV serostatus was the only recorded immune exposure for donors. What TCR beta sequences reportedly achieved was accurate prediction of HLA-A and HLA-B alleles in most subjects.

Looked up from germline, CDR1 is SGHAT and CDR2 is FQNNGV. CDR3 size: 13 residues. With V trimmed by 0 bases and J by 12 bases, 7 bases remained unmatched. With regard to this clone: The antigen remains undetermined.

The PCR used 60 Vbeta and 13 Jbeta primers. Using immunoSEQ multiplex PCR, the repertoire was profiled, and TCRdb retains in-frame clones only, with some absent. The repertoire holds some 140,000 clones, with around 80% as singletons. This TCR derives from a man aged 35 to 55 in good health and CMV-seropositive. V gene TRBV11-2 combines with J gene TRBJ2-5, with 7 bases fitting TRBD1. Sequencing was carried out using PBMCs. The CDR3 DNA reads TGTGCCAGCAGCTTAGATCGGGGACAGTCGGAGTACTTC. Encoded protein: CASSLDRGQSEYF.